In its sample, the clone carrying this T cell receptor (beta chain) was seen many times. This record comes from a study of regulatory T cells in long-lasting Graves disease. Described time point: newly diagnosed GD, antithyroid drugs for less than 3 months. The authors made the TCR library using RNA they extracted from PBMCs. Per American Thyroid Association guidelines, Graves' disease was diagnosed. Arm-PCR of CDR3 regions and iRepertoire HTBI primers were the basis on which TCR beta libraries were built. From the multiplex PCR reads, TCRdb called clonotypes with MiXCR, one entry per CDR3 protein. The top ten hold around 9.3% of the sample, which has some 490,000 distinct CDR3 sequences, around 12% seen once. These data also featured in a second study, about T cells in Graves' hyperthyroidism and ophthalmopathy.

The receptor's source is a woman aged 25 to 39 with Graves disease. The material was peripheral blood mononuclear cells (PBMCs), obtained at new diagnosis, from a patient treated with antithyroid drugs.

CDR3 nucleotides: TGTGCCAGCAGTGACCGGGGGGGCTCCACTGAAGCTTTCTTT. Translation gives CASSDRGGSTEAFF. This chain links TRBV12-3 or TRBV12-4 with TRBJ1-1, with D possibly matching TRBD1 (6 bases). The V gene lost 5 bases and the J gene lost 4 bases, with 14 bases spanning the gap. The CDR3 sequence is 14 residues long.